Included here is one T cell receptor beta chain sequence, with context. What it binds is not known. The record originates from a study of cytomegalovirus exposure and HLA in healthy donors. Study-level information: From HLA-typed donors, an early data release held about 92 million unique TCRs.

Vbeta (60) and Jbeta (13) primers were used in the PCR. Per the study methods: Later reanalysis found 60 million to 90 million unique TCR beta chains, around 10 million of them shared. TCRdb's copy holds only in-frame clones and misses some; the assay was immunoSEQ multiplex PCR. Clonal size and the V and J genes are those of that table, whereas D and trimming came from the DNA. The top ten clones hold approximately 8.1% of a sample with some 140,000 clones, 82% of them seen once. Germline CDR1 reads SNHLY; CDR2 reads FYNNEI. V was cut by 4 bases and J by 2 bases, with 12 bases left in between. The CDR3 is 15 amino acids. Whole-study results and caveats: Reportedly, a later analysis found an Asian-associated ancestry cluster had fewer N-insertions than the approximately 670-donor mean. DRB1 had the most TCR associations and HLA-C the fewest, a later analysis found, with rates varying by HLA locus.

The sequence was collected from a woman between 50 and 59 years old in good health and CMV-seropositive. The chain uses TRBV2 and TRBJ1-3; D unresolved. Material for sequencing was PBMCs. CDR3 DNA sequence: TGTGCCAGCAGTGTGTCAGGAGGGACTGGAAACACCATATATTTT. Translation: CASSVSGGTGNTIYF.